A selection of T cell receptor beta chains follows, all from one sample in a study of graft-versus-host responses after intestinal transplantation. The table came from immunoSEQ multiplex PCR; TCRdb's copy has only in-frame clones and leaves some out. Of tens of thousands of clones in the sample, just under 95% are singletons; the top ten hold 0.49%. Their antigen targets remain unknown. This sample comprised unstimulated CD8+ T cells sorted from spleen or lymph node cells, obtained before intestinal transplant. These receptors all stem from a human donor who received an intestinal transplant. Each CDR3 is given without its conserved first and last residue.

ASSVGTGDLTNQPTEAF,TRBJ1-1,TRBV5-6
ASAGLMNTGELF,TRBJ2-2,TRBV19
ASSLGGDRGWNEQF,TRBJ2-1,TRBV7-8
ASSPSGSYEQY,TRBJ2-7,TRBV5-4
ASGLRGTEAF,TRBJ1-1,TRBV27
ASKDRGNSPLH,TRBJ1-6,TRBV28
ASSQGSALASSYNEQF,TRBJ2-1,TRBV4-3
ASSLPFGAYTEAF,TRBJ1-1,TRBV5-4
ASSPTAGVGEKLF,TRBJ1-4,TRBV19
ASSNQQGASTDTQY,TRBJ2-3,TRBV7-9
ASTDSQHAF,TRBJ1-1,TRBV6-4
SVEVGGERGQPQH,TRBJ1-5,TRBV29-1
ASSDRLAGVHNEQF,TRBJ2-1,TRBV6-1
AISEGQPNSPLH,TRBJ1-6,TRBV10-3
ASSLKAGDSHSGNTIY,TRBJ1-3,TRBV7-4
ASSEDRGGKTQY,TRBJ2-5,TRBV25-1
ASILGQDHSPLH,TRBJ1-6,TRBV23-1
ASSVLEGLTDTQY,TRBJ2-3,TRBV2
ASSYSYQPQH,TRBJ1-5,TRBV19
ASSLTGTGSEKLF,TRBJ1-4,TRBV16
ASASSDRGQSEAF,TRBJ1-1,TRBV7-6
ASSPPAGIGYGDEQF,TRBJ2-1,TRBV18
AISVSTDSYTEAF,TRBJ1-1,TRBV10-3
ASSTTGAETQY,TRBJ2-5,TRBV19
ASGLTTGTTISYEQY,TRBJ2-7,TRBV12-5
ASSPLLVWRSYNEQF,TRBJ2-1,TRBV7-3
ASSQGAKNSPLH,TRBJ1-6,TRBV4-1
ASSEFASGGNNEQF,TRBJ2-1,TRBV2
ASKYRGLSSQETQY,TRBJ2-5,TRBV5-8
ASSLGGFRDGYT,TRBJ1-2,TRBV27
ASSAGRGYDTGELF,TRBJ2-2,TRBV2
AWRRDSYNEQF,TRBJ2-1,TRBV30
AGSLSGTGNQPQH,TRBJ1-5,TRBV27
ASSIGGVTAEAF,TRBJ1-1,TRBV19
ASTEDRGYEQY,TRBJ2-7,TRBV2
ASSRLSGGSTDTQY,TRBJ2-3,TRBV4-3
ASSLITEGPYGYT,TRBJ1-2,TRBV5-6
ASSLTSGFKYTGELF,TRBJ2-2,TRBV27
ASRYTSGNEQY,TRBJ2-7,TRBV19
AWTLGALGNTIY,TRBJ1-3,TRBV30